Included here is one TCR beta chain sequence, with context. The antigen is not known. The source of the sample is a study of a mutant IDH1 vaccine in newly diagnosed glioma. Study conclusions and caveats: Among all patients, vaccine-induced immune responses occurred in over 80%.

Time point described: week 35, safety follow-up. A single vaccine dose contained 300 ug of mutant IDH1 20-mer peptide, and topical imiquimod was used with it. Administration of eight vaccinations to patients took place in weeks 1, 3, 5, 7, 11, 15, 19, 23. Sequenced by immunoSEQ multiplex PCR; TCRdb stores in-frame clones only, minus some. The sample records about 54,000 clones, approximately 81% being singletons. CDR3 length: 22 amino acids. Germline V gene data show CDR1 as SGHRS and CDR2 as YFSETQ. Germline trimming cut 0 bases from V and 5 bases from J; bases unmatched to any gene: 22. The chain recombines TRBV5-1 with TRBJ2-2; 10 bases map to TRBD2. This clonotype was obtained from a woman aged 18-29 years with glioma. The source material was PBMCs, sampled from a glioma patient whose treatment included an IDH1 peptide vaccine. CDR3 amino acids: CASSLGLIGGSSLAGVTGELFF. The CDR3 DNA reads TGCGCCAGCAGCTTGGGTCTTATTGGGGGGTCCTCCCTAGCGGGGGTAACCGGGGAGCTGTTTTTT.